What follows is one T cell receptor (beta chain) and its context. Germline CDR1 is MNHNY and CDR2 is SVGAGI (reference sequence). Between the trimmed V and J ends, which lost 2 bases and 0 bases, there was a span of 13 bases. This CDR3 comprises 16 residues. Sequencing used immunoSEQ multiplex PCR; TCRdb keeps in-frame clones, though not all of them. The table records approximately 530,000 clones, about 96% of them present only once. These data originate in a study of shared clonotypes between healthy human individuals. The specimen was naive CD4+ T cells sorted from blood. Subset noted: CD45RA+ positively selected. The sequence was collected from a woman in her 30s in good health. The rearrangement joins TRBV6-6 to TRBJ2-5; D may be TRBD2 (5 bases). The CDR3 coding sequence is TGTGCCAGCAGTTACCGCGGGCCGGGGTACCAAGAGACCCAGTACTTC. It yields the protein CASSYRGPGYQETQYF.